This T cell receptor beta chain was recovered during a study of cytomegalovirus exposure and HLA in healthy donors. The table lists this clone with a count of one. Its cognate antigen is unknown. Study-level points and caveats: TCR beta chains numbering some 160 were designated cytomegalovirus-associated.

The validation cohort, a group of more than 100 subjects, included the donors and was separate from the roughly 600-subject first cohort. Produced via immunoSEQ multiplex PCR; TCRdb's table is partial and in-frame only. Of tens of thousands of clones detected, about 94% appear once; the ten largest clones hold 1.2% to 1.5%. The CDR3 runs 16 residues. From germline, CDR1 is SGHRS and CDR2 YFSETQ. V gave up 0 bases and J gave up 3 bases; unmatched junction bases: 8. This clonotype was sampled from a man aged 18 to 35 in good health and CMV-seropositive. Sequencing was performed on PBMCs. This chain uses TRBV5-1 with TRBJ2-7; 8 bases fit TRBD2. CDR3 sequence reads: CASSLAKAGGFYEQYF. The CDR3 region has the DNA TGCGCCAGCAGCTTGGCCAAGGCGGGAGGATTCTACGAGCAGTACTTC.